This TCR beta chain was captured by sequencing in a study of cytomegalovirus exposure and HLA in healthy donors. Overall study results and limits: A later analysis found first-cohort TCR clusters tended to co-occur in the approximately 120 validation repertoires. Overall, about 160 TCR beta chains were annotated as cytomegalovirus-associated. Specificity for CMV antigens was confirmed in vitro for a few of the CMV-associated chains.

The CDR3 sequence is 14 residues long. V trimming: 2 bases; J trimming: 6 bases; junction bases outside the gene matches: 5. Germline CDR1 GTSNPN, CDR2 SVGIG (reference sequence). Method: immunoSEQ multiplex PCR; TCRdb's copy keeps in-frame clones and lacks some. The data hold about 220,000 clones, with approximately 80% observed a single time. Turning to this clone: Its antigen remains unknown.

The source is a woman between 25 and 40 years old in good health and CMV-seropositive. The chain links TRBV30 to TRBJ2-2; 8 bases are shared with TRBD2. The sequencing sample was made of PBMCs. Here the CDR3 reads CAWSLAGGSGELFF. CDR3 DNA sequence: TGTGCCTGGAGTCTGGCGGGAGGATCCGGGGAGCTGTTTTTT.